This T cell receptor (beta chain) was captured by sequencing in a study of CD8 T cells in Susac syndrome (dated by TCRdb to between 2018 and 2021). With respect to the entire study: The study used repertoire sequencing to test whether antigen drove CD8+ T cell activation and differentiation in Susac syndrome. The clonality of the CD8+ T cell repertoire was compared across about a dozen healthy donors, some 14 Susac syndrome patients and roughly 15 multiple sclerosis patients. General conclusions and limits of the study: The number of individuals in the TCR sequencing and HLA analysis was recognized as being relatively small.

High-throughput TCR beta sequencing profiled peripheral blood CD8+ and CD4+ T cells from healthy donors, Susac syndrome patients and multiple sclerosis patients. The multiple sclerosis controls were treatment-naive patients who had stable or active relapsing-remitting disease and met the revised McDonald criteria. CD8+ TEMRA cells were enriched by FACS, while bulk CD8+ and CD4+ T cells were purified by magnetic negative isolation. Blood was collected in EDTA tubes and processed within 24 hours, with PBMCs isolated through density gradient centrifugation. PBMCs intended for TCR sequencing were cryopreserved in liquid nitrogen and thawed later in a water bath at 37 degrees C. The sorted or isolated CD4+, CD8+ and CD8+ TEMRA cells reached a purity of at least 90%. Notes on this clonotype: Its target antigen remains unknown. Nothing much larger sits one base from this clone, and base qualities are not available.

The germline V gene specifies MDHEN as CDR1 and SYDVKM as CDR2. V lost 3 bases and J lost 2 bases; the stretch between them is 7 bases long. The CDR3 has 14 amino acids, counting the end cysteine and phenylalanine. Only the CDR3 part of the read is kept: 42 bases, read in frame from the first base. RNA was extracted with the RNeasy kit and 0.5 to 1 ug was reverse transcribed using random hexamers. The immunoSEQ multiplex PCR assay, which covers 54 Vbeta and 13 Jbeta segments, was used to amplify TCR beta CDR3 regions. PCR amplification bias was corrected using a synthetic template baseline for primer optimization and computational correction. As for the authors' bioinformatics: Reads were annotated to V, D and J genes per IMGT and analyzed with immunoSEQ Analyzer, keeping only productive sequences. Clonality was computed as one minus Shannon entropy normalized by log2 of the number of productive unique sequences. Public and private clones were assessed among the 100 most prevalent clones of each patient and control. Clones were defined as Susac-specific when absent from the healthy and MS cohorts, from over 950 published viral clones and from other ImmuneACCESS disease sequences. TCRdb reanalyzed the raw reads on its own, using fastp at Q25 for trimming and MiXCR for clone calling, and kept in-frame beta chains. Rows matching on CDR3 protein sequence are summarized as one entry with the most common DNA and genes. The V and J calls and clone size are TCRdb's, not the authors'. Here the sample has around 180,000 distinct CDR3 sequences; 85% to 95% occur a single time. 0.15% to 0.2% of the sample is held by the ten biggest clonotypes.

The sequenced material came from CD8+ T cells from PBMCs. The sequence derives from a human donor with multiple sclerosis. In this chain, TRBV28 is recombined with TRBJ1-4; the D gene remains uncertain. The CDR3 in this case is CASSLRRTNEKLFF. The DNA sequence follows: TGTGCCAGCAGTTTGAGAAGGACTAATGAAAAACTGTTTTTT.